These T cell receptor beta chains were read from a single sample in a study of Tregs in tolerant kidney transplant recipients. The data were produced by immunoSEQ multiplex PCR, yet TCRdb's version contains in-frame clones alone and is incomplete. The sample carries 60,000 or so clones, around four fifths recorded once. Material: CD4+ T cells from blood. The receptors come from a human donor in good health. CDR3s include the opening cysteine and the closing phenylalanine or tryptophan. D genes are given only for firm matches. Where a row states a size, it is once, few, many or the class of an expanded clone; other rows omit it.

J | size | V | D | CDR3 | DNA
TRBJ1-6 | . | TRBV5-4 | . | CASSQSGVAKSSPLHF | TGTGCCAGCAGCCAATCAGGGGTCGCTAAGTCCTCACCCCTCCACTTT
TRBJ2-7 | . | TRBV21-1 | . | CASSIGALGEQYF | TGTGCCAGCAGCATTGGGGCTTTAGGCGAGCAGTACTTC
TRBJ2-2 | . | TRBV2 | . | CASSEAPQIGELFF | TGTGCCAGCAGTGAAGCACCCCAGATCGGGGAGCTGTTTTTT
TRBJ1-1 | . | TRBV12-5 | . | CASGLVQGVPTGSEAFF | TGTGCTAGTGGTTTGGTACAGGGCGTCCCAACAGGATCTGAAGCTTTCTTT
TRBJ2-2 | . | TRBV6-1 | . | CASSELGGGAPGELFF | TGTGCCAGCAGTGAATTAGGAGGGGGCGCGCCCGGGGAGCTGTTTTTT
TRBJ2-7 | . | TRBV6-1 | . | CASSEFLWEQYF | TGTGCCAGCAGTGAATTTCTGTGGGAGCAGTACTTC
TRBJ2-1 | once | TRBV6-5 | . | CASTRYPTVGEQFF | TGTGCCAGCACCCGATACCCCACGGTGGGTGAGCAGTTCTTC
TRBJ2-2 | . | TRBV9 | TRBD1 | CASSVAGTANTGELFF | TGTGCCAGCAGCGTAGCCGGGACAGCAAACACCGGGGAGCTGTTTTTT
TRBJ1-1 | . | TRBV5-4 | . | CASSPNLIPGDTEAFF | TGTGCCAGCAGTCCGAATTTGATACCAGGGGACACTGAAGCTTTCTTT
TRBJ2-4 | once | TRBV6-5 | . | CASSRLDLAKNIQYF | TGTGCCAGCAGTAGACTAGATCTAGCCAAAAACATTCAGTACTTC
TRBJ1-1 | once | TRBV7-2 | . | CASSRGRMLALEAFF | TGTGCCAGCAGCCGGGGACGGATGCTCGCGCTTGAAGCTTTCTTT
TRBJ2-5 | few | TRBV11-2 | TRBD1 | CASSLDPRGQGLETQYF | TGTGCCAGCAGCTTAGATCCACGGGGACAGGGGCTAGAGACCCAGTACTTC
TRBJ1-3 | . | TRBV7-2 | . | CASSLISGARNTIYF | TGTGCCAGCAGCTTGATTTCGGGAGCAAGAAACACCATATATTTT
TRBJ2-7 | few | TRBV4-1 | . | CASSHTRLSEQYF | TGCGCCAGCAGCCACACTAGGTTGAGCGAGCAGTACTTC
TRBJ2-1 | . | TRBV29-1 | TRBD1 | CSVRRGTGSFGEQFF | TGCAGCGTCCGACGCGGGACAGGGAGTTTCGGTGAGCAGTTCTTC
TRBJ1-2 | . | TRBV7-8 | TRBD1 | CASSPRGQVGYTF | TGTGCCAGCAGCCCGAGAGGACAGGTTGGCTACACCTTC
TRBJ2-7 | . | TRBV7-2 | . | CASSSRLAYEQYF | TGTGCCAGCAGCTCAAGACTTGCCTACGAGCAGTACTTC
TRBJ1-1 | medium-sized | TRBV5-1 | . | CASSTDGLNTEAFF | TGCGCCAGCAGCACCGACGGCCTGAACACTGAAGCTTTCTTT
TRBJ1-2 | few | TRBV7-9 | . | CASSFTAYGYTF | TGTGCCAGCAGCTTCACAGCCTATGGCTACACCTTC
TRBJ1-1 | . | TRBV2 | . | CASSGTLSEAFF | TGTGCCAGCAGCGGGACTCTATCTGAAGCTTTCTTT